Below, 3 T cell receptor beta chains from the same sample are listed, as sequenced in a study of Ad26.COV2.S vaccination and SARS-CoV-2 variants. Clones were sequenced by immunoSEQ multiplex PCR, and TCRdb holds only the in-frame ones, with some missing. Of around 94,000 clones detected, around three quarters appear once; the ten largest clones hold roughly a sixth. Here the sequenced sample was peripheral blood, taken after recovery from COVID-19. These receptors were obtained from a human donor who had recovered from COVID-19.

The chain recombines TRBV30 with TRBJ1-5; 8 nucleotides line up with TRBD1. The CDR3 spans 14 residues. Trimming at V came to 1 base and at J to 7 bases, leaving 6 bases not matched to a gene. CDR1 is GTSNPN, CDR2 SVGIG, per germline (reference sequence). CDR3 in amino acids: CAWSGGQAGQPQHF. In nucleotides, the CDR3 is TGTGCCTGGAGTGGGGGACAGGCCGGGCAGCCCCAGCATTTT.

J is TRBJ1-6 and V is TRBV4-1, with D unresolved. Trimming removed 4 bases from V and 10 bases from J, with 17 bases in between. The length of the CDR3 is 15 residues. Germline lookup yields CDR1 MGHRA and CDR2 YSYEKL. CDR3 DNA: TGCGCCAGCAGCCCCCAGAGGGCAGTAGGCTCACCCCTCCACTTT. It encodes CASSPQRAVGSPLHF.

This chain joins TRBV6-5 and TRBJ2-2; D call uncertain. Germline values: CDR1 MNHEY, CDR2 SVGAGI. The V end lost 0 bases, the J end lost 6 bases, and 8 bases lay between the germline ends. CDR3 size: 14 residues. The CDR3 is CASSYSNWAGELFF. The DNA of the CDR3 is TGTGCCAGCAGTTACTCGAATTGGGCCGGGGAGCTGTTTTTT.